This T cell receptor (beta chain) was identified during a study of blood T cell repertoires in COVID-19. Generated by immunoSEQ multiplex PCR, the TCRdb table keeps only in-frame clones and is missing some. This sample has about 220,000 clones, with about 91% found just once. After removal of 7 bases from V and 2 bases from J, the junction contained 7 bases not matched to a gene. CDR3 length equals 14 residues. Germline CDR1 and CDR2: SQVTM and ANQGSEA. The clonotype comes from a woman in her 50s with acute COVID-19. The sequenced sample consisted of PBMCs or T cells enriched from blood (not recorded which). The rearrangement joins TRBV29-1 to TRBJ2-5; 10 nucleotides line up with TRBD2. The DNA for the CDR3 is TGCAGCGGGGTGACTAGCGGGTCACAAGAGACCCAGTACTTC. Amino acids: CSGVTSGSQETQYF.